This TCR beta chain was sequenced in a study of T cells in Graves' hyperthyroidism and ophthalmopathy. The CDR3 regions of TCR beta were amplified from RNA transcripts. The HTBI primer set drove a first-round RT-PCR of the TCR CDR3. TCRdb fed the multiplex PCR reads into MiXCR, producing one record per CDR3 protein. The top ten hold under 7.5% of the sample, which has a few hundred thousand distinct CDR3 sequences, roughly 14% seen once. This clonotype has a count of ten or more. The CDR3 runs to 16 residues. Germline V gene sequence: CDR1 LGHDT, CDR2 YNNKEL (reference sequence). The V and J ends lost 5 bases and 0 bases respectively, with 14 bases between them.

This chain connects TRBV3-1 to TRBJ1-3, with TRBD1 as a possible D gene (6 bases). The sequencing sample was made of blood. The TCR originated in a woman in her 30s with Graves' hyperthyroidism. The CDR3 nucleotides read TGTGCCAGCAGCAGAGGGACATCCGTCTCTGGAAACACCATATATTTT. It encodes CASSRGTSVSGNTIYF.